The present T cell receptor beta chain was sequenced within a study of blood T cell repertoires in COVID-19. Study information: The samples span acute and convalescent COVID-19 from the United States, Italy and Spain.

The CDR3 runs 14 residues. V gave up 4 bases and J gave up 0 bases, with 7 bases separating them. Germline values: CDR1 SGHNT, CDR2 YENEEA. Methods used by the authors: Reference gene primer amplification in the assay estimated nucleated cell counts. Method: immunoSEQ multiplex PCR; TCRdb's copy keeps in-frame clones and lacks some. That table gives V, J and clone size, and the DNA gave D and trimming. The sample includes roughly 68,000 clones, 84% seen only once; the top ten take roughly 9.2%. This clonotype was obtained from a man aged 45 to 65 with active COVID-19. The chain has TRBV11-3 and TRBJ1-3; no firm D call. Material: peripheral blood. The CDR3: CASSSGLSGNTIYF. The DNA for the CDR3 is TGTGCCAGCAGCTCAGGACTCTCTGGAAACACCATATATTTT. Drawing the rest from reference TRBV11-3 and TRBJ1-3, the complete variable domain is EAGVVQSPRYKIIEKKQPVAFWCNPISGHNTLYWYLQNLGQGPELLIRYENEEAVDDSQLPKDRFSAERLKGVDSTLKIQPAELGDSAVYLCASSSGLSGNTIYFGEGSWLTVV.